These 14 T cell receptor beta chains were sequenced from one sample in a study of cytomegalovirus exposure and HLA in healthy donors. This PCR relied on a set of 60 Vbeta primers and 13 Jbeta primers. Method: immunoSEQ multiplex PCR; TCRdb's copy keeps in-frame clones and lacks some. Among some 150,000 clones listed, more than 75% were seen once. The sample consisted of PBMCs. Receptor source: a woman under 30 in good health and CMV-seronegative.

This clone was seen a handful of times. The DNA of the CDR3 is TGTGCCAGCAGCCCCCGGGCGGCCGGGGCTGGAAACACCATATATTTT. Protein: CASSPRAAGAGNTIYF. V gene TRBV7-2 combines with J gene TRBJ1-3; D is undetermined. The CDR3 runs 16 residues. Per germline, CDR1 SGHTA and CDR2 FQGNSA. The V and J ends lost 5 bases and 2 bases respectively, with 16 bases between them.

The J gene is TRBJ1-6, the V gene TRBV28, with 9 bases aligning to TRBD1. V lost 7 bases, J lost 7 bases, and 5 bases stayed unmatched. CDR3 size: 14 residues. Germline V gene lookup returns CDR1 MDHEN and CDR2 SYDVKM. The CDR3 sequence: CASIAGTGNSPLHF. CDR3 DNA sequence: TGTGCCAGCATCGCCGGGACAGGGAATTCACCCCTCCACTTT.

The gene calls are TRBV6-1 and TRBJ1-4; D is unclear. The CDR3 has 13 residues. Germline V CDR1 and CDR2: MNHNS, SASEGT. With 3 bases removed from V and 5 bases from J, the gap between germline ends came to 7 bases. The CDR3 is CASSENENEKLFF. Here the CDR3 DNA reads TGTGCCAGCAGTGAGAACGAGAATGAAAAACTGTTTTTT.

As to this clone: The junction differs from germline at one of its ends, possibly a read error. In the same sample, other DNA sequences code for this CDR3. The J gene is TRBJ1-2, the V gene TRBV6-5; D unresolved. CDR3 length: 14 residues. CDR1 MNHEY and CDR2 SVGAGI come from the germline V gene. CDR3 sequence reads: CASTMDSIGYGYTF. In DNA form, the CDR3 reads TGTGCCAGCACCATGGACTCGATCGGCTATGGCTACACCTTT.

To note about this clone: At the DNA level, this CDR3 is encoded by other sequences in the same sample as well. V gene TRBV29-1 combines with J gene TRBJ2-1; a weak D match, TRBD1 (5 bases). Trimming stripped 4 bases from V and 2 bases from J, with 12 bases between. CDR3 length: 14 amino acids. Germline CDR1 reads SQVTM; CDR2 reads ANQGSEA. CDR3 protein: CSVVPGSTYNEQFF. The CDR3 DNA sequence: TGCAGCGTTGTTCCAGGGTCAACCTACAATGAGCAGTTCTTC.

This chain links TRBV19 with TRBJ2-7, with D unclear. The CDR3 has 13 amino acids. Germline V lookup: CDR1 LNHDA, CDR2 SQIVND (reference sequence). V dropped 5 bases and J dropped 2 bases, with 10 bases sitting between them. DNA for the CDR3: TGTGCCAGTAGTTTTACTCCGGCCTACGAGCAGTACTTC. Translating gives CASSFTPAYEQYF.

V usage is TRBV5-1 and J usage is TRBJ1-3; 8 nucleotides align to TRBD1. The trim removed 0 bases at V and 2 bases at J, leaving 4 bases unmatched. CDR1 is SGHRS, CDR2 YFSETQ, per germline. The CDR3 totals 16 residues. CDR3 residues: CASSLVGQGTGNTIYF. In DNA, the CDR3 is TGCGCCAGCAGCTTGGTAGGACAGGGAACTGGAAACACCATATATTTT. Full variable domain (missing parts from reference TRBV5-1 and TRBJ1-3): KAGVTQTPRYLIKTRGQQVTLSCSPISGHRSVSWYQQTPGQGLQFLFEYFSETQRNKGNFPGRFSGRQFSNSRSEMNVSTLELGDSALYLCASSLVGQGTGNTIYFGEGSWLTVV.

This clone was detected once. The chain has TRBV6-5 and TRBJ1-2; no clear D gene. The CDR3 has 15 residues. Germline CDR1 and CDR2: MNHEY and SVGAGI. The V gene lost 0 bases and the J gene lost 0 bases, with 8 bases spanning the gap. This CDR3 reads CASSYSHSSNYGYTF. The CDR3 region has the DNA TGTGCCAGCAGTTACTCTCACAGCTCTAACTATGGCTACACCTTC.

The chain couples TRBV5-6 to TRBJ1-3, with 8 bases lining up with TRBD1. Germline assignment: CDR1 SGHDT and CDR2 YYEEEE. V dropped 4 bases and J dropped 2; count of bases not matched to a gene: 5. The CDR3 contains 15 residues. This CDR3 reads CASSGADRAGNTIYF. The DNA for the CDR3 is TGTGCCAGCAGCGGCGCGGACAGGGCTGGAAACACCATATATTTT. Looking up the rest from reference TRBV5-6 and TRBJ1-3 gives the full variable domain: DAGVTQSPTHLIKTRGQQVTLRCSPKSGHDTVSWYQQALGQGPQFIFQYYEEEERQRGNFPDRFSGHQFPNYSSELNVNALLLGDSALYLCASSGADRAGNTIYFGEGSWLTVV.

The chain employs TRBV5-4 and TRBJ2-1; TRBD1 aligns across 7 bases. The V and J ends lost 3 bases and 2 bases, in that order; junction bases with no gene match: 2. The V gene's germline CDR1 is SGHNT and CDR2 YYREEE (reference sequence). The CDR3 length is 14 residues. DNA for the CDR3: TGTGCCAGCAGCTCCGGACAGGCCTACAATGAGCAGTTCTTC. It codes for CASSSGQAYNEQFF.

CDR3 in amino acids: CASSEGGQGGTGELFF. The CDR3 coding sequence is TGTGCCAGCAGTGAAGGGGGACAGGGGGGGACCGGGGAGCTGTTTTTT. The chain has TRBV25-1 and TRBJ2-2, with TRBD1 matching over 11 bases. V was pared by 2 bases and J by 5 bases, with 4 bases of the junction left unmatched. Germline CDR1 reads MGHDK; CDR2 reads SYGVNS. This CDR3 has 16 amino acids. The variable domain in full, completed from reference TRBV25-1 and TRBJ2-2, reads EADIYQTPRYLVIGTGKKITLECSQTMGHDKMYWYQQDPGMELHLIHYSYGVNSTEKGDLSSESTVSRIRTEHFPLTLESARPSHTSQYLCASSEGGQGGTGELFFGEGSRLTVL.

V usage is TRBV5-1 and J usage is TRBJ2-6; a weak D match, TRBD1 (6 bases). CDR1 and CDR2 (germline): SGHRS, YFSETQ. The CDR3 runs 16 residues. V lost 0 bases, J lost 2 bases, and 9 bases lay in between. CDR3 sequence: CASSLAGDTGANVLTF. The CDR3 DNA sequence: TGCGCCAGCAGCTTGGCCGGGGACACTGGGGCCAACGTCCTGACTTTC.

This clone has only one observation. V usage is TRBV11-3 and J usage is TRBJ2-1; 8 nucleotides match TRBD2. V lost 5 bases to trimming and J lost 0 bases; unmatched junction nucleotides: 3. This CDR3 comprises 15 residues. Per the germline V gene, CDR1 is SGHNT and CDR2 is YENEEA. The CDR3: CASSRSGSSYNEQFF. CDR3 sequence (DNA): TGTGCCAGCAGCCGCAGCGGGAGCTCCTACAATGAGCAGTTCTTC.

This clone was detected only a few times. The V call is TRBV6-1, the J call TRBJ2-2; D is unclear. Per germline, CDR1 MNHNS and CDR2 SASEGT. Trimming removed 6 bases at V and 1 base at J, with 9 bases between. The CDR3 is 14 amino acids. CDR3 loop: CASSEMWNTGELFF. Written as DNA, the CDR3 is TGTGCCAGCAGCGAGATGTGGAACACCGGGGAGCTGTTTTTT.